This entry lists 21 T cell receptor beta chains sequenced from one sample in a study of T cell responses to AZD1222 COVID-19 vaccine. TCRdb's copy holds only in-frame clones and misses some; the assay was immunoSEQ multiplex PCR. The table includes 90,000 to 120,000 clones, about 93% detected once. Sequencing used peripheral blood, obtained 28 days after the second AZD1222 dose. Receptor source: an adult who received the AZD1222 COVID-19 vaccine.

The gene calls are TRBV5-1 and TRBJ2-5; 16 bases are shared with TRBD2. Trimming cost V 3 bases and J 5 bases; bases outside gene matches: 4. Germline loops: CDR1 SGHRS, CDR2 YFSETQ. The CDR3 is 16 amino acids. This chain's CDR3 is CASSWGLAGGMETQYF. CDR3 DNA sequence: TGCGCCAGCAGCTGGGGACTAGCGGGAGGGATGGAGACCCAGTACTTC.

This chain links TRBV3-1 (or the pseudogene TRBV3-2) with TRBJ1-4; D gene uncertain. The CDR3 is 15 residues long. Germline V gene sequence: CDR1 LGHDT, CDR2 YNNKEL (reference sequence). V gave up 4 bases and J gave up 3 bases, with 12 bases separating them. This chain's CDR3 is CASSPSTQPNEKLFF. As DNA, the CDR3 is TGTGCCAGCAGCCCAAGTACCCAGCCTAATGAAAAACTGTTTTTT.

The chain joins TRBV10-3 to TRBJ1-4; no clear D gene. Per the germline V gene, CDR1 is ENHRY and CDR2 is SYGVKD. Trimming stripped 10 bases from V and 7 bases from J, with 13 bases between. This CDR3 has 12 residues. CDR3 DNA: TGTGCCACTCCCCTTTGGGGTGAAAAACTGTTTTTT. Translated, it gives CATPLWGEKLFF.

This chain uses TRBV6-5 with TRBJ2-1, with a possible D match to TRBD2 (6 bases). Trimming left V 6 bases short and J 3 bases short, with 15 bases between. Germline CDR1 and CDR2: MNHEY and SVGAGI. CDR3 length: 15 amino acids. This CDR3 is CASSRGGDFYNEQFF. CDR3 nucleotide sequence: TGTGCCAGCAGCCGCGGCGGGGATTTCTACAATGAGCAGTTCTTC.

V gene TRBV5-1 combines with J gene TRBJ1-1; D ambiguous. In germline, CDR1 is SGHRS, CDR2 YFSETQ. The CDR3 is 14 residues long. V shed 2 bases and J shed 2 bases, with 10 bases lying between them. The CDR3 is CASSFDTFNTEAFF. DNA of the CDR3: TGCGCCAGCAGCTTTGACACCTTTAACACTGAAGCTTTCTTT.

The chain links TRBV5-3 to TRBJ2-4; perhaps D is TRBD1 or TRBD2 (6 bases each). TRBV5-3 is labeled an ORF, and its function is uncertain. Trimming shortened V by 0 bases and J by 9 bases, and 19 bases separated the two germline ends. The CDR3 spans 16 residues. Here the CDR3 reads CARSLAVLAEGGIQYF. CDR3 coding DNA: TGTGCCAGAAGCTTGGCCGTCTTAGCGGAGGGGGGCATTCAGTACTTC.

This clone has only a few counts. The CDR3 DNA is TGTGCCAGCAGTTTCTCAGGGTCAGATACGCAGTATTTT. Translated: CASSFSGSDTQYF. The V and J genes are TRBV12-3 or TRBV12-4 and TRBJ2-3; maybe TRBD1 (5 bases). The CDR3 consists of 13 residues. Trimming took 3 bases from V and 4 from J, leaving 8 bases between them.

The V gene is TRBV6-4, the J gene TRBJ2-7, with D hard to call. The V gene lost 5 bases and the J gene lost 3 bases, with 20 bases spanning the gap. CDR1 and CDR2 (germline): MRHNA, SNTAGT. There are 16 residues in the CDR3. CDR3 bases: TGTGCCAGCAGTCCCTCGGCCTTCGTACCTCTCTACGAGCAGTACTTC. Translated: CASSPSAFVPLYEQYF.

The chain uses TRBV19 and TRBJ1-5, with 8 bases fitting TRBD1. There are 16 residues in the CDR3. Germline V CDR1 and CDR2: LNHDA, SQIVND (reference sequence). V shed 3 bases and J 7 bases; nucleotides not matched to a gene: 11. CDR3 residues: CASSIRTGSTRQPQHF. The CDR3 region has the DNA TGTGCCAGTAGTATTCGGACAGGGTCGACGAGGCAGCCCCAGCATTTT.

This rearrangement joins TRBV10-3 to TRBJ1-2, with 8 bases that match TRBD1. The germline V gene has CDR1 ENHRY and CDR2 SYGVKD. V was clipped by 3 bases and J by 7 bases; unmatched bases: 7. This CDR3 spans 14 amino acids. The CDR3 here is CAISDNGQGFGYTF. Written as DNA, the CDR3 is TGTGCCATCAGTGATAACGGACAGGGTTTTGGCTACACCTTC.

The chain is built from TRBV7-2 and TRBJ2-7; tentatively, D is TRBD2 (7 bases). Between the trimmed V and J ends, which lost 7 bases and 0 bases, there was a span of 13 bases. CDR3 length: 14 residues. CDR1 is SGHTA and CDR2 is FQGNSA in the germline V gene. In DNA form, the CDR3 reads TGTGCCAGCACCCGGGGGGCGGCCTCCTACGAGCAGTACTTC. Encoded protein: CASTRGAASYEQYF. The entire variable domain, with the rest obtained from reference TRBV7-2 and TRBJ2-7, is as follows: GAGVSQSPSNKVTEKGKDVELRCDPISGHTALYWYRQSLGQGLEFLIYFQGNSAPDKSGLPSDRFSAERTGGSVSTLTIQRTQQEDSAVYLCASTRGAASYEQYFGPGTRLTVT.

The chain's CDR3 is CASGSLHPNYGYTF. Written as DNA, the CDR3 is TGTGCCAGCGGTTCGTTACACCCTAACTATGGCTACACCTTC. The J gene is TRBJ1-2, the V gene TRBV6-8; D remains ambiguous. There are 14 residues in the CDR3. The germline gives CDR1 MNHGY, CDR2 SAAAGT. V was shortened by 8 bases and J by 0 bases, with 13 bases between the two germline ends.

This clone was seen a single time. The chain employs TRBV12-3 or TRBV12-4 and TRBJ1-5; no reliable D call. With 0 bases removed from V and 8 bases from J, the gap between germline ends came to 2 bases. The CDR3 contains 11 residues. The CDR3 DNA is TGTGCCAGCAGTTTAGCGGAGCCCCAGCATTTT. Translating it yields CASSLAEPQHF.

This sequence joins TRBV30 and TRBJ1-1, with TRBD1 as a possible D gene (6 bases). This CDR3 spans 12 amino acids. Germline V gene sequence: CDR1 GTSNPN, CDR2 SVGIG (reference sequence). With 5 bases removed from V and 5 bases from J, the gap between germline ends came to 12 bases. The chain's CDR3 is CAWERTVTEAFF. CDR3 DNA: TGTGCCTGGGAACGGACAGTAACTGAAGCTTTCTTT.

This clone was detected only once. This sequence joins TRBV7-2 and TRBJ2-2; D is ambiguous. The CDR3 runs 15 residues. Germline CDR1 reads SGHTA; CDR2 reads FQGNSA. Trimming shortened V by 2 bases and J by 0 bases, and 7 bases separated the two germline ends. The CDR3 region has the DNA TGTGCCAGCAGCTTATGGGGTACGAACACCGGGGAGCTGTTTTTT. Amino acids: CASSLWGTNTGELFF.

This clone was seen a single time. This rearrangement joins TRBV5-4 to TRBJ2-2; tentative D call: TRBD2 (6 bases). Per germline, CDR1 SGHNT and CDR2 YYREEE (reference sequence). This CDR3 spans 16 amino acids. The germline V and J ends were trimmed by 5 bases and 1 base, with 15 bases remaining between them. The CDR3 loop is CASSSAGRRNTGELFF. CDR3 in DNA: TGTGCCAGCAGTTCCGCGGGACGCCGGAACACCGGGGAGCTGTTTTTT.

The chain uses TRBV29-1 and TRBJ2-3, with D unresolved. In germline, CDR1 is SQVTM, CDR2 ANQGSEA. V lost 5 bases and J 0 bases, leaving 6 bases between the germline ends. The CDR3 contains 12 residues. The CDR3 sequence: CSVRFSTDTQYF. CDR3 in DNA: TGCAGCGTTCGATTTAGCACAGATACGCAGTATTTT.

This rearrangement joins TRBV29-1 to TRBJ2-7; 10 nucleotides line up with TRBD1. CDR3 length: 13 residues. Germline CDR1 reads SQVTM; CDR2 reads ANQGSEA. With 2 bases clipped from V and 5 bases from J, the junction kept 3 bases outside the gene matches. The CDR3 is CSVERDRGDEQYF. The CDR3 nucleotides read TGCAGCGTTGAAAGGGACAGGGGCGACGAGCAGTACTTC.

The V gene is TRBV12-3 or TRBV12-4, the J gene TRBJ2-7; D possibly corresponds to TRBD1 (6 bases). Trimming shortened V by 5 bases and J by 3 bases, and 11 bases separated the two germline ends. The CDR3 is 13 residues long. As DNA, the CDR3 is TGTGCCAGCAGTCCCGGACAGAACTACGAGCAGTACTTC. The encoded protein is CASSPGQNYEQYF.

This sequence joins TRBV28 and TRBJ1-1, with D possibly being TRBD1 (5 bases). This CDR3 has 13 amino acids. V was cut by 5 bases and J by 6 bases, with 13 bases left in between. Germline CDR1 MDHEN, CDR2 SYDVKM. The CDR3 reads CASSPTDSSEAFF. The DNA for the CDR3 is TGTGCCAGCAGTCCCACTGACAGTTCTGAAGCTTTCTTT.

The chain combines TRBV7-9 with TRBJ2-2; no clear D gene. Germline CDR1 reads SEHNR; CDR2 reads FQNEAQ (reference sequence). Trimming pared 2 bases from V and 1 base from J, leaving 5 bases between. There are 14 residues in the CDR3. CDR3 DNA: TGTGCCAGCAGCTTAAATTTGAACACCGGGGAGCTGTTTTTT. Translated, it gives CASSLNLNTGELFF.